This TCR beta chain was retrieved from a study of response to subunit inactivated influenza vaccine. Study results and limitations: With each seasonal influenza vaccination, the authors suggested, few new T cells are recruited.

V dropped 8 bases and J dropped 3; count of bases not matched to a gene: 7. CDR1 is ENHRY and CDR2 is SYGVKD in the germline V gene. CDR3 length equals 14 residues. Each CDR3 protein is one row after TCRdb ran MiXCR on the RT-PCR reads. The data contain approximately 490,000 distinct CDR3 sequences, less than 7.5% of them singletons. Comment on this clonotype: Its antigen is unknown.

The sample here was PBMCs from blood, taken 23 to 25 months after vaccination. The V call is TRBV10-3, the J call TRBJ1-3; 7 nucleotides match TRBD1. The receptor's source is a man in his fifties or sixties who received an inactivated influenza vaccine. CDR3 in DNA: TGTGCCATCTCCCGGACAGGCTTTGGAAACACCATATATTTT. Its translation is CAISRTGFGNTIYF.